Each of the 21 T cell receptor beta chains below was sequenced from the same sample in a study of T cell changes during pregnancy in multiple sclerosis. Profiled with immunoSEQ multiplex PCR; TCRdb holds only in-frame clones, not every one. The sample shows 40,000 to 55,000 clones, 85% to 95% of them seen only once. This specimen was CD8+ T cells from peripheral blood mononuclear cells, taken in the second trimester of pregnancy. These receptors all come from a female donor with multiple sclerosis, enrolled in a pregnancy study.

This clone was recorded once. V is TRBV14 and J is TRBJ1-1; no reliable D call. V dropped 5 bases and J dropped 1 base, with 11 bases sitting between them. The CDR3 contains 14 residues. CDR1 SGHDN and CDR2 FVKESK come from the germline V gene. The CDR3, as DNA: TGTGCCAGCAGCGCGAGGGTGGGGAACACTGAAGCTTTCTTT. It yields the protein CASSARVGNTEAFF.

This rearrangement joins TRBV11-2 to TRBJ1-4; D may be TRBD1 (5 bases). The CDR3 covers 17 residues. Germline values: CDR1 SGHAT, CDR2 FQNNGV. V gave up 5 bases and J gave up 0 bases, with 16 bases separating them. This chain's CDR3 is CASSPGAGSATNEKLFF. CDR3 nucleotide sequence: TGTGCCAGCAGCCCTGGGGCAGGGTCTGCAACTAATGAAAAACTGTTTTTT.

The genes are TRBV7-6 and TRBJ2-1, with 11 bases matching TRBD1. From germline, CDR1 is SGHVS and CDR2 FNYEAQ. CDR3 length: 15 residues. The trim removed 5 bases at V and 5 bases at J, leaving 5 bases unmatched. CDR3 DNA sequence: TGTGCCAGCAGCCCCGGGACAGGGGGAAACAATGAGCAGTTCTTC. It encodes CASSPGTGGNNEQFF.

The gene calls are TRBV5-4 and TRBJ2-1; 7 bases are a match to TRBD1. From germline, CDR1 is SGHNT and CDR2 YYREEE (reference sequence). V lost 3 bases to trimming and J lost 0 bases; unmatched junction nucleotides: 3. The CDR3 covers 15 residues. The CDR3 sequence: CASSYYRGSYNEQFF. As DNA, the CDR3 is TGTGCCAGCAGCTACTACAGGGGCTCCTACAATGAGCAGTTCTTC.

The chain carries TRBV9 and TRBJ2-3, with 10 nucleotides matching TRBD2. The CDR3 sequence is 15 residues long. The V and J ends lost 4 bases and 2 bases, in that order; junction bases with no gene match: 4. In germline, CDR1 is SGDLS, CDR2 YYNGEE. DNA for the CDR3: TGTGCCAGCAGCTTTAGCGGGGGGAACACAGATACGCAGTATTTT. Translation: CASSFSGGNTDTQYF. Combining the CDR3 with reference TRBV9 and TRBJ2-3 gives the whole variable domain DSGVTQTPKHLITATGQRVTLRCSPRSGDLSVYWYQQSLDQGLQFLIQYYNGEERAKGNILERFSAQQFPDLHSELNLSSLELGDSALYFCASSFSGGNTDTQYFGPGTRLTVL.

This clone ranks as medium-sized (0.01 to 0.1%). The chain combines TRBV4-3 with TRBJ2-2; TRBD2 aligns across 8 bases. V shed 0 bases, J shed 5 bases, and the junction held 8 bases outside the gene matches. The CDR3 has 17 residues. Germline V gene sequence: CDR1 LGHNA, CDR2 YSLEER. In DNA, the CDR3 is TGCGCCAGCAGCCAAGATCCGCCGGGGGGGCAGACCGGGGAGCTGTTTTTT. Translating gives CASSQDPPGGQTGELFF.

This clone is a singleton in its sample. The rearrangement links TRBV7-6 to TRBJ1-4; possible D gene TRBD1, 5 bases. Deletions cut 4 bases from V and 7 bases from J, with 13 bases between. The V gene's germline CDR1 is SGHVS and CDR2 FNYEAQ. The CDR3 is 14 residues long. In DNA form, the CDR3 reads TGTGCCAGCAGCTGGGACGGCGGGGGTGAAAAACTGTTTTTT. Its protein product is CASSWDGGGEKLFF.

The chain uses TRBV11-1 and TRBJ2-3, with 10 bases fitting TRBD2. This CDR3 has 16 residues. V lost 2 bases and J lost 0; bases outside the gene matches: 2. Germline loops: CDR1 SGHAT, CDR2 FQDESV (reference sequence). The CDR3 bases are TGTGCCAGCAGCTTACCAGCGGGGGGGAGCACAGATACGCAGTATTTT. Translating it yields CASSLPAGGSTDTQYF.

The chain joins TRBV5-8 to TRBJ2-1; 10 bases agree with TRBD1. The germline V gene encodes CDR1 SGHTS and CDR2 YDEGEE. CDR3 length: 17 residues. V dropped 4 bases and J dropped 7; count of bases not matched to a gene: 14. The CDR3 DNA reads TGTGCCAGCAGCATAATCCGGGGACAGGGGACCCTTAATGAGCAGTTCTTC. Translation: CASSIIRGQGTLNEQFF.

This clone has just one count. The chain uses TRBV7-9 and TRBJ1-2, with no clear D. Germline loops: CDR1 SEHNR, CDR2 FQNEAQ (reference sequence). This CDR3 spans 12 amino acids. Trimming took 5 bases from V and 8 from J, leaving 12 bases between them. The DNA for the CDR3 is TGTGCCAGCAGCCTCCCGGGGATGGGCTACACCTTC. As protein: CASSLPGMGYTF.

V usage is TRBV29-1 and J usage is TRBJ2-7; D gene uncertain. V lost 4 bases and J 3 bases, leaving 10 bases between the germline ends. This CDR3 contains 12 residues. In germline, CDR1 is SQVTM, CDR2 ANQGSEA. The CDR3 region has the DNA TGCAGCGTTGTGTTCCCAAACTACGAGCAGTACTTC. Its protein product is CSVVFPNYEQYF.

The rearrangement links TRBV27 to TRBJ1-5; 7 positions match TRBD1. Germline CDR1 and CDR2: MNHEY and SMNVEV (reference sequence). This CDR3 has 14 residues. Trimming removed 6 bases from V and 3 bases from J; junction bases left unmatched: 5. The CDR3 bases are TGTGCCAGCAGCCATGGGACAGACAATCAGCCCCAGCATTTT. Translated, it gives CASSHGTDNQPQHF.

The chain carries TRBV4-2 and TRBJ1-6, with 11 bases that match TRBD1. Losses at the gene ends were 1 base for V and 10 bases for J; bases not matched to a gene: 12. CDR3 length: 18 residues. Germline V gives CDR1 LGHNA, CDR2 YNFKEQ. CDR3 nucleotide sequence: TGTGCCAGCAGCCAAGTCCCCCTCGGACAGGGGGCTGGGTCACCCCTCCACTTT. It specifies CASSQVPLGQGAGSPLHF.

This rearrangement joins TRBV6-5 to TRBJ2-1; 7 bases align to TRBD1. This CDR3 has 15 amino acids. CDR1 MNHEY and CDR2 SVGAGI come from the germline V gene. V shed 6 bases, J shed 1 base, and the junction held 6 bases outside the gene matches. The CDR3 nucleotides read TGTGCCAGCAGAGACAGGGCCCGATCCTACAATGAGCAGTTCTTC. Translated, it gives CASRDRARSYNEQFF.

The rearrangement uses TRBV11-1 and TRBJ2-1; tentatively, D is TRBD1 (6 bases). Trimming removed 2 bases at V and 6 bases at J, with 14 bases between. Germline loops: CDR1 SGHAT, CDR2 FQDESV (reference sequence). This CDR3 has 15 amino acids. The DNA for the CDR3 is TGTGCCAGCAGCTTAATAACAGGGTACCGCAATGAGCAGTTCTTC. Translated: CASSLITGYRNEQFF.

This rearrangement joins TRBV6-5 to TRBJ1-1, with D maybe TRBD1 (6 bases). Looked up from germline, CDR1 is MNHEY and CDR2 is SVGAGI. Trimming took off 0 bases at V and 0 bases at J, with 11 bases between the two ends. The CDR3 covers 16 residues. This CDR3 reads CASSYSEGVMNTEAFF. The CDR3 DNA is TGTGCCAGCAGTTACTCCGAGGGGGTCATGAACACTGAAGCTTTCTTT.

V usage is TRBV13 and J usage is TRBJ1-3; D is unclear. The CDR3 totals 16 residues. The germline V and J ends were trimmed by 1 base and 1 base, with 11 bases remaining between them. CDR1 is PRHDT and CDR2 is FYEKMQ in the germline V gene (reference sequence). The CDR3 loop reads CASSLVVSPSGNTIYF. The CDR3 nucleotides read TGTGCCAGCAGCTTAGTGGTCAGTCCTTCTGGAAACACCATATATTTT.

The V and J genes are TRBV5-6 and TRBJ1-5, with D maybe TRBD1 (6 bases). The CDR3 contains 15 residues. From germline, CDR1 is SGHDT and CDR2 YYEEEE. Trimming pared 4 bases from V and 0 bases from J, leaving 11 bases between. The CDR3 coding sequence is TGTGCCAGCAGCCTAGGACAGTATAGCAATCAGCCCCAGCATTTT. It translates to CASSLGQYSNQPQHF.

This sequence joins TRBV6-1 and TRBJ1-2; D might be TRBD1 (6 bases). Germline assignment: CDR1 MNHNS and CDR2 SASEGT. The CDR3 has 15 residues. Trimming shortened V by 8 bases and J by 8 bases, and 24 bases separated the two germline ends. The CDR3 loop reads CASFGFQGHDQGYTF. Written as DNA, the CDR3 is TGTGCCAGCTTTGGGTTTCAGGGGCACGATCAGGGCTACACCTTC.

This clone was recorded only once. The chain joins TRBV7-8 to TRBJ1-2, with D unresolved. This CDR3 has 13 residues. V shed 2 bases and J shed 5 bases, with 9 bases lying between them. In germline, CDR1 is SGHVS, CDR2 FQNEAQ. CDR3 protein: CASSLFPSYGYTF. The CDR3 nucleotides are TGTGCCAGCAGCTTATTCCCCAGTTATGGCTACACCTTC.

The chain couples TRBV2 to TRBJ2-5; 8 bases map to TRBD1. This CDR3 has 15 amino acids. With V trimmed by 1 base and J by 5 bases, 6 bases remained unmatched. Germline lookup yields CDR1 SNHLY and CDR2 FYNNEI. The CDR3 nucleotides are TGTGCCAGCAGTGAAGGCGCAGGGGGCTGGGAGACCCAGTACTTC. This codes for CASSEGAGGWETQYF.